What follows are 15 T cell receptor beta chains derived from one specimen sequenced in a study of CD8+CD57+ T cells in acquired aplastic anemia. TCR beta VDJ and CDR3 profiles were obtained from a genomic DNA template. Via MiXCR, TCRdb re-called the reads, giving one row per CDR3 protein. This table holds around 200,000 distinct CDR3 sequences, just under 50% found once. CD8+CD57+ cell expansion had been shown by flow cytometry in patients chosen for sequencing. The sample comprised sorted CD4+, CD8+, or CD8+CD57+ T cells (not recorded which) from PBMCs. Every receptor here comes from a human donor with aplastic anemia.

This clonotype came up many times. V is TRBV6-1 and J is TRBJ1-2; D is unclear. There are 13 residues in the CDR3. V was trimmed by 2 bases and J by 5 bases, leaving 9 bases between them. CDR1 and CDR2 from the germline V gene are MNHNS and SASEGT. Here the CDR3 reads CASSESGVYGYTF. CDR3 DNA sequence: TGTGCCAGCAGTGAATCTGGGGTGTATGGCTACACCTTC.

The chain carries TRBV2 and TRBJ1-2; D remains unclear. Germline CDR1 and CDR2: SNHLY and FYNNEI. This CDR3 region has 17 residues. The V end lost 5 bases, the J end lost 0 bases, and 19 bases lay between the germline ends. The CDR3 protein is CASSRFQGSTANYGYTF. The CDR3 DNA reads as TGTGCCAGCAGTCGATTTCAAGGGAGTACAGCTAACTATGGCTACACCTTC. The entire variable domain, with the rest obtained from reference TRBV2 and TRBJ1-2, is as follows: EPEVTQTPSHQVTQMGQEVILRCVPISNHLYFYWYRQILGQKVEFLVSFYNNEISEKSEIFDDQFSVERPDGSNFTLKIRSTKLEDSAMYFCASSRFQGSTANYGYTFGSGTRLTVV.

This clonotype occurred many times. The chain links TRBV7-2 to TRBJ2-3; D may be TRBD1 or TRBD2 (6 bases each). The CDR3 totals 15 residues. Trimming stripped 1 base from V and 11 bases from J, with 19 bases between. Germline V gives CDR1 SGHTA, CDR2 FQGNSA. The CDR3 DNA sequence: TGTGCCAGCAGCTTAGAGGGGGGACTTAGTCCCCGGCAGTATTTT. It encodes CASSLEGGLSPRQYF.

This sequence joins TRBV10-1 and TRBJ2-7; the match to TRBD2 covers 7 bases. Germline assignment: CDR1 WNHNN and CDR2 SYGVQD (reference sequence). V was clipped by 4 bases and J by 0 bases; unmatched bases: 3. The CDR3 is 14 amino acids. The CDR3 is CASSAASGSYEQYF. DNA of the CDR3: TGCGCCAGCAGTGCGGCTAGCGGCTCCTACGAGCAGTACTTC.

This clonotype has at least ten counts. The chain has TRBV2 and TRBJ1-1, with D hard to call. The V end lost 1 base, the J end lost 0 bases, and 6 bases lay between the germline ends. Germline CDR1 reads SNHLY; CDR2 reads FYNNEI. The CDR3 loop spans 14 amino acids. CDR3 loop: CASSEGEVNTEAFF. In DNA, the CDR3 is TGTGCCAGCAGTGAAGGGGAGGTGAACACTGAAGCTTTCTTT.

The CDR3 spells CASSQEDPPGLAGGYEQYF. CDR3 in DNA: TGCGCCAGCAGCCAAGAGGACCCCCCAGGACTAGCGGGAGGGTACGAGCAGTACTTC. V and J are TRBV4-1 and TRBJ2-7; 15 bases fit TRBD2. CDR3 length equals 19 residues. The germline V gene encodes CDR1 MGHRA and CDR2 YSYEKL. J lost 4 bases, V lost 0 bases, and 10 bases had no gene match.

The chain links TRBV4-3 to TRBJ2-1; D perhaps matches TRBD2 (6 bases). The length of the CDR3 is 16 residues. Germline values: CDR1 LGHNA, CDR2 YSLEER. Trimming took 4 bases from V and 0 from J, leaving 13 bases between them. The CDR3 loop is CASSPLAIDSYNEQFF. CDR3 nucleotides: TGCGCCAGCAGCCCCCTAGCGATTGACTCCTACAATGAGCAGTTCTTC.

Concerning this clonotype: A single base separates this from a much larger clone, so it may be a read error. V usage is TRBV4-1 and J usage is TRBJ1-2; possibly TRBD1 for D (5 bases). This CDR3 has 13 amino acids. The germline CDR1 and CDR2 sequences are MGHRA and YSYEKL. Trimming took off 5 bases at V and 4 bases at J, with 11 bases between the two ends. CDR3: CASSNRGAYGYTF. The DNA for the CDR3 is TGCGCCAGCAGCAACCGAGGGGCCTATGGCTACACCTTC.

This clonotype was detected many times. This sequence joins TRBV20-1 and TRBJ1-4; 8 positions match TRBD1. V was pared by 5 bases and J by 7 bases, with 9 bases of the junction left unmatched. CDR1 is DFQATT, CDR2 SNEGSKA, per germline (reference sequence). The CDR3 has 14 residues. CDR3 DNA sequence: TGCAGTGCTCACGACAGGGGAGGTGGTGAAAAACTGTTTTTT. Amino acids: CSAHDRGGGEKLFF.

The rearrangement joins TRBV2 to TRBJ1-6, with D unresolved. The CDR3 sequence is 14 residues long. CDR1 and CDR2 from the germline V gene are SNHLY and FYNNEI. V dropped 6 bases and J dropped 13 bases, with 19 bases sitting between them. This chain's CDR3 is CASSFLAWPLPLHF. Written as DNA, the CDR3 is TGTGCCAGCAGCTTTCTTGCCTGGCCCCTGCCCCTCCACTTT.

The chain has TRBV3-1 and TRBJ1-2; maybe TRBD1 (6 bases). This CDR3 comprises 13 residues. With 3 bases removed from V and 4 bases from J, the gap between germline ends came to 9 bases. Germline-derived CDR1 and CDR2 are LGHDT and YNNKEL (reference sequence). The CDR3 reads CASSQQGRYGYTF. CDR3 DNA sequence: TGTGCCAGCAGCCAGCAGGGGCGCTATGGCTACACCTTC.

CDR3 protein: CSAISSGSFVLTDTQYF. The CDR3 DNA reads as TGCAGTGCTATCTCTAGCGGGAGTTTCGTCCTCACAGATACGCAGTATTTT. The genes are TRBV20-1 and TRBJ2-3, with 10 bases identical to TRBD2. V shed 4 bases and J 2 bases; nucleotides not matched to a gene: 12. Germline CDR1 DFQATT, CDR2 SNEGSKA (reference sequence). The CDR3 runs 17 residues.

This chain uses TRBV5-5 with TRBJ2-7; the D gene could be TRBD1 or TRBD2 (5 bases each). The V end lost 1 base, the J end lost 4 bases, and 18 bases lay between the germline ends. The CDR3 covers 16 residues. Germline V gives CDR1 SGHKS, CDR2 YYEKEE (reference sequence). As DNA, the CDR3 is TGTGCCAGCAGCTTGCTATCGGGAACGGGGCCGTACGAGCAGTACTTC. Amino acids: CASSLLSGTGPYEQYF.

This clonotype was found many times. The rearrangement joins TRBV11-3 to TRBJ2-1; no definite D call. The V end was cut by 4 bases, the J end by 3 bases, with 4 bases between. CDR1 and CDR2 (germline): SGHNT, YENEEA. This CDR3 contains 12 residues. The CDR3 coding sequence is TGTGCCAGCAGCTACGGCTACAATGAGCAGTTCTTC. This codes for CASSYGYNEQFF.

This clonotype was seen at least ten times. The chain employs TRBV10-1 and TRBJ1-1; D unresolved. The germline V gene has CDR1 WNHNN and CDR2 SYGVQD (reference sequence). There are 16 residues in the CDR3. The ends were cut back, 0 bases at V and 1 base at J, with 12 bases in the middle. The CDR3 DNA sequence: TGCGCCAGCAGTGAGTCGTCTCCGACGGCGAACACTGAAGCTTTCTTT. Its translation is CASSESSPTANTEAFF.